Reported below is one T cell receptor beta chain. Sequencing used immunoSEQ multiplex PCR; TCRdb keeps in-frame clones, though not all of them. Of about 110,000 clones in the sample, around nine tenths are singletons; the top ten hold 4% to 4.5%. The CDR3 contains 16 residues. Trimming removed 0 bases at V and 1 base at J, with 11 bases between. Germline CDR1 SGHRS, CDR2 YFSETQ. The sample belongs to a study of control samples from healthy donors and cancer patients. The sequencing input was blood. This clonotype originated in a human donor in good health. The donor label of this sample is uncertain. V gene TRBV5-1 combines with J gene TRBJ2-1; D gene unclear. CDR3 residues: CASSLVKGRSYNEQFF. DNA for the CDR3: TGCGCCAGCAGCTTGGTAAAGGGTAGGTCCTACAATGAGCAGTTCTTC.